What follows are 13 T cell receptor beta chains derived from one specimen sequenced in a study of breast tumors, draining lymph nodes, adjacent tissues. Samples came from axillary lymph nodes draining the breast cancer. MiXCR, applied by TCRdb to the multiplex PCR reads, yields one record per CDR3 protein. This sample has about 80,000 distinct CDR3 sequences, with roughly 19% found just once. Sequencing was carried out using axillary lymph node tissue. All receptors come from a female donor with breast cancer. Some clones in this sample may be carry-over from other donors' samples.

The rearrangement uses TRBV7-8 and TRBJ2-3; 9 nucleotides match TRBD1. Germline V CDR1 and CDR2: SGHVS, FQNEAQ. V gave up 0 bases and J gave up 5 bases; unmatched junction bases: 9. There are 17 residues in the CDR3. The CDR3 bases are TGTGCCAGCAGCTTAGCGGCGGGACAGGGAGGAATAGATACGCAGTATTTT. Translation gives CASSLAAGQGGIDTQYF.

This clonotype was counted only a few times. The chain joins TRBV12-3 or TRBV12-4 to TRBJ1-4; D is possibly TRBD1 (5 bases). Trimming took 5 bases from V and 2 from J, leaving 9 bases between them. The CDR3 has 14 amino acids. The CDR3 bases are TGTGCCAGCAGTCTAGACAGCACTAATGAAAAACTGTTTTTT. It is translated as CASSLDSTNEKLFF.

This clonotype was seen many times. This chain joins TRBV24-1 and TRBJ2-1, with a weak D call TRBD2 (6 bases). Germline values: CDR1 KGHDR, CDR2 SFDVKD. This CDR3 contains 15 residues. V lost 4 bases and J lost 7, with 16 bases in between. CDR3 loop: CATSEPTRARNEQFF. CDR3 sequence (DNA): TGTGCCACCAGTGAACCGACTAGGGCTAGGAATGAGCAGTTCTTC.

This clonotype was counted ten times or more. This chain uses TRBV5-4 with TRBJ2-1; TRBD2 agrees at 11 bases. The CDR3 runs to 16 residues. J was trimmed by 7 bases and V by 0 bases; bases with no gene match: 6. CDR1 and CDR2 (germline): SGHNT, YYREEE (reference sequence). The CDR3 protein is CASSLEGLAAFNEQFF. As DNA, the CDR3 is TGTGCCAGCAGCTTGGAGGGACTAGCGGCTTTTAATGAGCAGTTCTTC.

The sample holds many counts of this clonotype. The rearrangement joins TRBV7-3 to TRBJ2-3; 8 positions match TRBD2. V was clipped by 5 bases and J by 10 bases; unmatched bases: 8. CDR3 length: 13 amino acids. The germline gives CDR1 SGHTA, CDR2 FQGTGA. The CDR3 sequence: CASSPHIGGAQYF. The CDR3 DNA reads TGTGCCAGCAGCCCACACATCGGGGGGGCGCAGTATTTT.

On this clonotype: A clone one base away is much larger, so this may be a read error. The CDR3 sequence is CSVRALAGSPYEQYF. In nucleotides, the CDR3 is TGCAGTGTTAGAGCCTTAGCGGGGTCACCCTACGAGCAGTACTTC. This sequence joins TRBV20-1 and TRBJ2-7; 8 bases align to TRBD2. This CDR3 has 15 residues. Looked up from germline, CDR1 is DFQATT and CDR2 is SNEGSKA (reference sequence).

This clonotype was observed at least ten times. The chain uses TRBV30 and TRBJ1-2, with a weak D call TRBD1 (6 bases). Germline-derived CDR1 and CDR2 are GTSNPN and SVGIG (reference sequence). Trimming removed 3 bases at V and 8 bases at J, with 13 bases between. The CDR3 runs to 12 residues. The CDR3 sequence is CAWRTGTLGYTF. The CDR3 bases are TGTGCCTGGAGAACAGGGACTTTGGGCTACACCTTC.

The sample holds many counts of this clonotype. V and J are TRBV7-3 and TRBJ2-3; D is undetermined. Looked up from germline, CDR1 is SGHTA and CDR2 is FQGTGA. Deletions cut 0 bases from V and 2 bases from J, with 3 bases between. There are 13 residues in the CDR3. DNA for the CDR3: TGTGCCAGCAGCTTAACGGCCACAGATACGCAGTATTTT. Protein sequence: CASSLTATDTQYF.

The rearrangement joins TRBV5-1 to TRBJ1-6; 8 positions agree with TRBD1. Germline values: CDR1 SGHRS, CDR2 YFSETQ. The CDR3 has 17 amino acids. After removal of 4 bases from V and 2 bases from J, the junction contained 8 bases not matched to a gene. This CDR3 is CASSLGTGIPYNSPLHF. The DNA of the CDR3 is TGCGCCAGCAGCCTAGGGACAGGCATCCCCTATAATTCACCCCTCCACTTT. Complete variable domain (other parts from reference TRBV5-1 and TRBJ1-6): KAGVTQTPRYLIKTRGQQVTLSCSPISGHRSVSWYQQTPGQGLQFLFEYFSETQRNKGNFPGRFSGRQFSNSRSEMNVSTLELGDSALYLCASSLGTGIPYNSPLHFGNGTRLTVT.

Details on this clonotype: A much larger clone lies a single base off, so this may be a read error. This chain uses TRBV7-9 with TRBJ1-2; perhaps TRBD1 as D (6 bases). This CDR3 region has 13 residues. V shed 5 bases and J shed 6 bases, with 13 bases lying between them. CDR1 is SEHNR, CDR2 FQNEAQ, per germline (reference sequence). The CDR3 spells CASSTLAGDGYTF. The CDR3 coding sequence is TGTGCCAGCAGCACGCTGGCAGGGGATGGCTACACCTTC.

The V and J genes are TRBV4-2 and TRBJ1-3; D is perhaps TRBD1 (5 bases). Trimming shortened V by 3 bases and J by 0 bases, and 18 bases separated the two germline ends. Germline V gene data show CDR1 as LGHNA and CDR2 as YNFKEQ. The CDR3 spans 18 residues. CDR3 DNA: TGTGCCAGCAGCCAGGGGACTTGGAGGTCCGGCTCTGGAAACACCATATATTTT. This gives the protein CASSQGTWRSGSGNTIYF.

This clonotype was counted many times. The chain employs TRBV27 and TRBJ2-5; D is uncertain. This CDR3 is 14 amino acids long. Germline-derived CDR1 and CDR2 are MNHEY and SMNVEV (reference sequence). Trimming stripped 4 bases from V and 5 bases from J, with 14 bases between. DNA for the CDR3: TGTGCCAGCAGTTCCTCACCGGTTTGGGAGACCCAGTACTTC. Translating it yields CASSSSPVWETQYF.

This clonotype was counted a single time. A read error may be the cause here, since a much bigger clone is one base away. The chain employs TRBV5-4 and TRBJ1-2; weak D call: TRBD1 (6 bases). V was trimmed by 3 bases and J by 8 bases, leaving 26 bases between them. Per the germline V gene, CDR1 is SGHNT and CDR2 is YYREEE (reference sequence). The CDR3 has 17 residues. The CDR3 DNA follows: TGTGCCAGCAGCTCGGCGGGGGCAGGGCTCCTCGAAGCGGGCTACACCTTC. Translated, it gives CASSSAGAGLLEAGYTF.